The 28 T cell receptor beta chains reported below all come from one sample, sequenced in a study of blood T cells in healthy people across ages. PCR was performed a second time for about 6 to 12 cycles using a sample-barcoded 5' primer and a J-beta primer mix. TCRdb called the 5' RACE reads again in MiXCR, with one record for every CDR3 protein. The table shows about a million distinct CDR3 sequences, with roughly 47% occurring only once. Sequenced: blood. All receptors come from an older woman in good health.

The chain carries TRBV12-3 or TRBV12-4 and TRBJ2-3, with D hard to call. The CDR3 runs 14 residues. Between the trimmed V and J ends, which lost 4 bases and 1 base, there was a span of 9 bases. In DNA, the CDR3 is TGTGCCAGCAGTTGCACCGCAGGCACAGATACGCAGTATTTT. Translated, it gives CASSCTAGTDTQYF.

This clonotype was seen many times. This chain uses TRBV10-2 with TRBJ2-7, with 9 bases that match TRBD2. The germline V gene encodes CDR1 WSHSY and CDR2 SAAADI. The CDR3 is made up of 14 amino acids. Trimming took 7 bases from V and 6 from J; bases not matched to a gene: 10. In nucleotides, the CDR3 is TGCGCCAGCACGCTAGCGGGGACCGTCGGCGAGCAGTACTTC. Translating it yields CASTLAGTVGEQYF.

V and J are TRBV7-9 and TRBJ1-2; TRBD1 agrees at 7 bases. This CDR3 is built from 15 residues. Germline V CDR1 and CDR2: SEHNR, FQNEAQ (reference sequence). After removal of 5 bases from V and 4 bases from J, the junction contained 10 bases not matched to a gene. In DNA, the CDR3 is TGTGCCAGCAGCACCCCTAAGACAGGGCCCTATGGCTACACCTTC. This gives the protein CASSTPKTGPYGYTF. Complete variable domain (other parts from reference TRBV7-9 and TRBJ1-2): DTGVSQNPRHKITKRGQNVTFRCDPISEHNRLYWYRQTLGQGPEFLTYFQNEAQLEKSRLLSDRFSAERPKGSFSTLEIQRTEQGDSAMYLCASSTPKTGPYGYTFGSGTRLTVV.

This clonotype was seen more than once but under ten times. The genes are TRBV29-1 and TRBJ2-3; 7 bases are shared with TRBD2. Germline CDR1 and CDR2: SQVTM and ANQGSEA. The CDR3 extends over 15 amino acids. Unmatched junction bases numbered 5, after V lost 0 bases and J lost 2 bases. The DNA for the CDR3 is TGCAGCGTTGAAGACGTGGGGGGGTACACAGATACGCAGTATTTT. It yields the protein CSVEDVGGYTDTQYF.

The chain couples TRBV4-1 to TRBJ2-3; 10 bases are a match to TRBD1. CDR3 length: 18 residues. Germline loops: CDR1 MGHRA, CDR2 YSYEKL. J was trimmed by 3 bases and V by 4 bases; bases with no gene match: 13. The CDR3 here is CASSLKKTGTGETDTQYF. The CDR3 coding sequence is TGCGCCAGCAGCCTGAAAAAAACCGGGACAGGGGAGACAGATACGCAGTATTTT.

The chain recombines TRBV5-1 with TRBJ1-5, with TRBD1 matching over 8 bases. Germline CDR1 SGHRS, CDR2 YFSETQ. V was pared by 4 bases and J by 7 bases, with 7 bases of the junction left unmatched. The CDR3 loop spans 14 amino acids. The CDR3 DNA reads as TGCGCCAGCAGCGTGGGACAGGAAGGGCAGCCCCAGCATTTT. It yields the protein CASSVGQEGQPQHF.

The CDR3 sequence is CASTVAGGRGNIQYF. CDR3 coding DNA: TGTGCCAGCACCGTAGCGGGAGGGCGGGGAAACATTCAGTACTTC. The chain uses TRBV12-3 or TRBV12-4 and TRBJ2-4; 11 bases map to TRBD2. V lost 7 bases, J lost 6 bases, and 8 bases stayed unmatched. There are 15 residues in the CDR3.

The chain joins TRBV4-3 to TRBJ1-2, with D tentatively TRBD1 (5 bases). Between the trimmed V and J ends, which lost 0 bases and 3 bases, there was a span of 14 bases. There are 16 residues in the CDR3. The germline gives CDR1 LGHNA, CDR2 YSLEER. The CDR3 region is CASSQDPRDVYYGYTF. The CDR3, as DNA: TGCGCCAGCAGCCAAGATCCCCGGGACGTTTACTATGGCTACACCTTC.

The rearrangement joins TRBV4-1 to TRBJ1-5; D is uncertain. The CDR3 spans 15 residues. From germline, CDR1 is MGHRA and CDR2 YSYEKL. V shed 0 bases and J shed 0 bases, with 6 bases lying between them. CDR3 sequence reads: CASSQEGNSNQPQHF. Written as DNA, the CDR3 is TGCGCCAGCAGCCAAGAGGGGAATAGCAATCAGCCCCAGCATTTT.

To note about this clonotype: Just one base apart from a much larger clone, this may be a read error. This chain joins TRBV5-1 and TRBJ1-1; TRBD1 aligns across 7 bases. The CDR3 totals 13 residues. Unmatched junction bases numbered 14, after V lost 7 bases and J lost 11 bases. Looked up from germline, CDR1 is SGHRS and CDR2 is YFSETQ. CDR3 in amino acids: CASSAGQDGQAFF. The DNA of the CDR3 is TGCGCCAGCTCAGCAGGACAGGATGGCCAGGCTTTCTTT. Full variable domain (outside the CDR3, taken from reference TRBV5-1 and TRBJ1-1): KAGVTQTPRYLIKTRGQQVTLSCSPISGHRSVSWYQQTPGQGLQFLFEYFSETQRNKGNFPGRFSGRQFSNSRSEMNVSTLELGDSALYLCASSAGQDGQAFFGQGTRLTVV.

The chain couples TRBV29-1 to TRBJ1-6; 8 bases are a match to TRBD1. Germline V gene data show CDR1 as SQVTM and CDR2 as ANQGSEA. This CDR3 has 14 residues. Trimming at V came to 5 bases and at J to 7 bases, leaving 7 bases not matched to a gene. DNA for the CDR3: TGCAGCGTTCAAATACAGGGGGGGAATTCACCCCTCCACTTT. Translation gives CSVQIQGGNSPLHF.

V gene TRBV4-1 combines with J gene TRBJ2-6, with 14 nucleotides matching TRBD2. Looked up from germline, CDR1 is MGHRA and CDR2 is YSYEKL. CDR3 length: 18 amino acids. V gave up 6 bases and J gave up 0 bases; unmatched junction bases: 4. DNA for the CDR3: TGCGCCAGCAGACGGGGACTAGCGGGGGCCTCTGGGGCCAACGTCCTGACTTTC. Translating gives CASRRGLAGASGANVLTF.

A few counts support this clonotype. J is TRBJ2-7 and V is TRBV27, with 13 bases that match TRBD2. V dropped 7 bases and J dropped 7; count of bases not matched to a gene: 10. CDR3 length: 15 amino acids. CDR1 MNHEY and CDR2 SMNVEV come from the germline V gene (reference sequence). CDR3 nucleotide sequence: TGTGCCAGCACCACTTGGACTAGCGGGAGCGGGGAGCAGTACTTC. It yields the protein CASTTWTSGSGEQYF.

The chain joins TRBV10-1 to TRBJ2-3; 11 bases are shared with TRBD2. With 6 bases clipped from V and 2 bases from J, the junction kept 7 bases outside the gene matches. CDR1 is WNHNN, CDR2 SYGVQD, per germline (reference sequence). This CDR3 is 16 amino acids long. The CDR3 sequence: CASRSGTSGLTDTQYF. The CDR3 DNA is TGCGCCAGCAGGTCCGGGACTAGCGGCCTCACAGATACGCAGTATTTT.

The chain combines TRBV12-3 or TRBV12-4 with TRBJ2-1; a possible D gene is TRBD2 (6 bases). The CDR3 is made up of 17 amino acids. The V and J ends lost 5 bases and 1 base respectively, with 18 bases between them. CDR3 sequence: CASSRPPGRGSYNEQFF. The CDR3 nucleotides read TGTGCCAGCAGTCGTCCCCCGGGCCGGGGGTCCTACAATGAGCAGTTCTTC.

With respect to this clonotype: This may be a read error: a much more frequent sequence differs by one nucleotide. CDR3 loop: CASISQGGTGELFF. For the CDR3, the DNA is TGCGCCAGCATCTCCCAGGGAGGGACCGGGGAGCTGTTTTTT. The V and J genes are TRBV5-1 and TRBJ2-2, with 7 bases lining up with TRBD2. With 6 bases clipped from V and 5 bases from J, the junction kept 7 bases outside the gene matches. The germline CDR1 and CDR2 sequences are SGHRS and YFSETQ. This CDR3 has 14 amino acids.

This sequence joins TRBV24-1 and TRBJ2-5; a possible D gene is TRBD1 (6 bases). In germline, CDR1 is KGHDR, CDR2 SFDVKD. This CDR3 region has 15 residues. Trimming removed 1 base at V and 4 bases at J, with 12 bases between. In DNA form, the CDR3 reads TGTGCCACCAGTGATTTCCGGACAGAAAGAGAGACCCAGTACTTC. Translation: CATSDFRTERETQYF.

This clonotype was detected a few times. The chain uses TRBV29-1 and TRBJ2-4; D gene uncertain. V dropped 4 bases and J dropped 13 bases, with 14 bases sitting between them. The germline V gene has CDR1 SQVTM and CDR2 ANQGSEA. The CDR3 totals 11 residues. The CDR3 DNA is TGCAGCGTTGTCCTTTCCGGCCGCCAGTACTTC. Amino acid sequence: CSVVLSGRQYF.

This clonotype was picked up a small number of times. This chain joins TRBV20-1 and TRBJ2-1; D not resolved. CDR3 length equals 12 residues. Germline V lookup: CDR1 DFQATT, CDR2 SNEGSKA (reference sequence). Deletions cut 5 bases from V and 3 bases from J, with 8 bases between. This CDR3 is CSALNLYNEQFF. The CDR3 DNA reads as TGCAGTGCTTTAAACCTCTACAATGAGCAGTTCTTC.

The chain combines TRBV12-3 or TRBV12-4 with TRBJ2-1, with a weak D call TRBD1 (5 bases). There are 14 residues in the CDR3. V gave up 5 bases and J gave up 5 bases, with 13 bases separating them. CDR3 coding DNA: TGTGCCAGCAGTAGGACATCAGTTAACAATGAGCAGTTCTTC. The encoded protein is CASSRTSVNNEQFF.

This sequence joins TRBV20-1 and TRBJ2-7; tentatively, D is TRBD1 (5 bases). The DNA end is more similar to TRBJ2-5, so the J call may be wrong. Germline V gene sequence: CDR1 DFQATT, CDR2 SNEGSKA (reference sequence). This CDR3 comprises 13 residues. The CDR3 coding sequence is TGCAGTGCTAGGTCAGGGTTCGGAGAGACCCAGTACTTC. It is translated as CSARSGFGETQYF.

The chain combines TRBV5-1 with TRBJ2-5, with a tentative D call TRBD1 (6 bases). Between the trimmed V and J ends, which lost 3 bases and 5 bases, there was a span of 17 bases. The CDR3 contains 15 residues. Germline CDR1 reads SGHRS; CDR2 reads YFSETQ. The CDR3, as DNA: TGCGCCAGCAGCTGGCAGGGGCTCTTCACCGAGACCCAGTACTTC. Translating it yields CASSWQGLFTETQYF.

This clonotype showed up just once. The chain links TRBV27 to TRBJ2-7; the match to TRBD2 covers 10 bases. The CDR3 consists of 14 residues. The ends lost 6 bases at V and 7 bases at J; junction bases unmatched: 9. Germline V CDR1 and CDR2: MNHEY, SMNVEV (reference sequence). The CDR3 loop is CASRPGTSVGEQYF. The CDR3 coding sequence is TGTGCCAGCAGACCCGGGACTAGCGTCGGGGAGCAGTACTTC.

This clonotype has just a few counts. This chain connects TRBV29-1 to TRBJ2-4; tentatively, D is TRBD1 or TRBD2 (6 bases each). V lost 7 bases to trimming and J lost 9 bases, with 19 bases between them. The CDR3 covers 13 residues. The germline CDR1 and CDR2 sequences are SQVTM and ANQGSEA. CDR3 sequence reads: CSALERGERIQYF. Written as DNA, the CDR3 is TGCAGCGCCCTAGAAAGGGGGGAGCGCATTCAGTACTTC.

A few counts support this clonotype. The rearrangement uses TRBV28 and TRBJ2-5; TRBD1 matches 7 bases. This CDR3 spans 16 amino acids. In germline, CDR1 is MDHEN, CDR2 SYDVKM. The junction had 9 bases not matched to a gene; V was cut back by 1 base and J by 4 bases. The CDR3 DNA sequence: TGTGCCAGCAGTTTATCGGCAGGGGGAATAAGAGAGACCCAGTACTTC. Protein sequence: CASSLSAGGIRETQYF. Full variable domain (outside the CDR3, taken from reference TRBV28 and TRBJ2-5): DVKVTQSSRYLVKRTGEKVFLECVQDMDHENMFWYRQDPGLGLRLIYFSYDVKMKEKGDIPEGYSVSREKKERFSLILESASTNQTSMYLCASSLSAGGIRETQYFGPGTRLLVL.

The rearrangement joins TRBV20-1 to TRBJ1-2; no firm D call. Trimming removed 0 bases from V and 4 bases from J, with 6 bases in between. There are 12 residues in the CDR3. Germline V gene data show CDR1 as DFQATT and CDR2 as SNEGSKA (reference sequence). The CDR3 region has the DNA TGCAGTGCTAGAGAGGAGTTCTATGGCTACACCTTC. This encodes CSAREEFYGYTF.

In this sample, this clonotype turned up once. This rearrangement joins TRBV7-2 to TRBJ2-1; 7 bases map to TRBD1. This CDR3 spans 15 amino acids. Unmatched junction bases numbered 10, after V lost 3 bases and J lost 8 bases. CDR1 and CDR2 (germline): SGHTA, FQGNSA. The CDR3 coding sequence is TGTGCCAGCAGCTTGGGGAGACAGGGTTGGTATGAGCAGTTCTTC. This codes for CASSLGRQGWYEQFF. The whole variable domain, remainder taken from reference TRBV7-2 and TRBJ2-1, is GAGVSQSPSNKVTEKGKDVELRCDPISGHTALYWYRQSLGQGLEFLIYFQGNSAPDKSGLPSDRFSAERTGGSVSTLTIQRTQQEDSAVYLCASSLGRQGWYEQFFGPGTRLTVL.

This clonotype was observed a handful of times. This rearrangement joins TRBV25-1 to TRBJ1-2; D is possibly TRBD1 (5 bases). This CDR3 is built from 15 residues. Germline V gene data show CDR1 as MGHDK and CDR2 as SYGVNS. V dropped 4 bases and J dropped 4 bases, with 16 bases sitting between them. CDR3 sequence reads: CASSGGSGTLYGYTF. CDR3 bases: TGTGCCAGCAGTGGAGGCTCCGGGACCCTCTATGGCTACACCTTC.